The 24 T cell receptor beta chains below all came from one sample that was sequenced in a study of blood T cells in healthy people across ages. The use of a sample-barcoded 5' primer and a J-beta primer mix characterized a second PCR of roughly 6 to 11 cycles. One entry per CDR3 protein results from TCRdb running MiXCR on the 5' RACE reads. This sample has around 1,000,000 distinct CDR3 sequences, with 30% to 40% found just once. Source material: blood. The receptors derive from a man aged 18 to 29 in good health.

This chain joins TRBV27 and TRBJ1-4; possible D gene TRBD1, 5 bases. Germline CDR1 and CDR2: MNHEY and SMNVEV (reference sequence). The V gene lost 4 bases and the J gene lost 3 bases, with 21 bases spanning the gap. The CDR3 extends over 18 amino acids. CDR3 in amino acids: CASSSTQPWAGPNEKLFF. The CDR3 DNA reads as TGTGCCAGCAGTTCGACACAACCCTGGGCAGGGCCTAATGAAAAACTGTTTTTT.

This clonotype was recorded a few times. The rearrangement links TRBV3-1 to TRBJ2-2; the match to TRBD2 covers 8 bases. J was trimmed by 6 bases and V by 6 bases; bases with no gene match: 6. Germline V CDR1 and CDR2: LGHDT, YNNKEL (reference sequence). The length of the CDR3 is 14 residues. CDR3 sequence (DNA): TGTGCCAGCAGACAGGCGGGGGGCTCCGGGGAGCTGTTTTTT. It specifies CASRQAGGSGELFF.

The genes are TRBV27 and TRBJ1-1; D is uncertain. The CDR3 is 14 residues long. V shed 8 bases and J shed 3 bases, with 16 bases lying between them. The germline V gene encodes CDR1 MNHEY and CDR2 SMNVEV (reference sequence). The CDR3 loop is CASGWPTRDTEAFF. The CDR3 DNA follows: TGTGCCAGCGGTTGGCCCACTCGGGACACTGAAGCTTTCTTT.

The chain recombines TRBV28 with TRBJ1-2; TRBD1 is a possible D gene (6 bases). The CDR3 runs 13 residues. Germline CDR1 reads MDHEN; CDR2 reads SYDVKM. V lost 8 bases, J lost 0 bases, and 10 bases lay in between. The CDR3 DNA sequence: TGTGCCAGCCAACAGGGAGCTAACTATGGCTACACCTTC. It yields the protein CASQQGANYGYTF.

The CDR3: CSVASGGALDEQFF. The DNA for the CDR3 is TGCAGCGTAGCTAGCGGGGGGGCCCTCGATGAGCAGTTCTTC. V is TRBV29-1 and J is TRBJ2-1; 12 bases map to TRBD2. The J segment lost 8 bases and the V segment lost 6 bases, leaving 8 bases of the junction unmatched. This CDR3 has 14 amino acids. Germline lookup yields CDR1 SQVTM and CDR2 ANQGSEA.

This clonotype occurred a few times. V usage is TRBV2 and J usage is TRBJ2-5; D is uncertain. Germline loops: CDR1 SNHLY, CDR2 FYNNEI. The CDR3 spans 15 residues. V lost 4 bases and J lost 3, with 15 bases in between. CDR3 DNA sequence: TGTGCCAGCAGTGTCTCTGGGCAAATTAAAGAGACCCAGTACTTC. It translates to CASSVSGQIKETQYF.

The chain links TRBV19 to TRBJ2-2; D might be TRBD2 (6 bases). Germline V gene lookup returns CDR1 LNHDA and CDR2 SQIVND (reference sequence). The CDR3 is 14 residues long. With 5 bases removed from V and 6 bases from J, the gap between germline ends came to 13 bases. In DNA, the CDR3 is TGTGCCAGTAGTTGGGGAGGATTCTCCGGGGAGCTGTTTTTT. Its translation: CASSWGGFSGELFF.

The gene calls are TRBV14 and TRBJ1-2; D is unresolved. V lost 1 base, J lost 2 bases, and 11 bases lay in between. CDR1 and CDR2 (germline): SGHDN, FVKESK. The CDR3 spans 15 residues. The CDR3 DNA follows: TGTGCCAGCAGCCAAGTCGTGGGTCAAAACTATGGCTACACCTTC. This encodes CASSQVVGQNYGYTF.

In DNA form, the CDR3 reads TGTGCCAGCAGCTCTGGTGCTGATGAAGCTTTCTTT. Amino acids: CASSSGADEAFF. The chain is built from TRBV11-2 and TRBJ1-1; no definite D call. This CDR3 is built from 12 residues. The V end was cut by 4 bases, the J end by 7 bases, with 10 bases between. Germline CDR1 SGHAT, CDR2 FQNNGV.

The genes are TRBV28 and TRBJ1-2; TRBD1 matches 8 bases. The germline CDR1 and CDR2 sequences are MDHEN and SYDVKM. This CDR3 comprises 13 residues. J was trimmed by 8 bases and V by 5 bases; bases with no gene match: 7. The CDR3 is CASSHDRGWGYTF. The CDR3 region has the DNA TGTGCCAGCAGTCACGACAGGGGTTGGGGCTACACCTTC.

The V call is TRBV30, the J call TRBJ1-2; D is unresolved. This CDR3 region has 10 residues. The V end lost 6 bases, the J end lost 8 bases, and 10 bases lay between the germline ends. In germline, CDR1 is GTSNPN, CDR2 SVGIG (reference sequence). The CDR3 DNA follows: TGTGCCTGCCAGGAGAGCGGCTACACCTTC. This translates into CACQESGYTF.

This clonotype was observed a handful of times. The chain is built from TRBV28 and TRBJ1-5; TRBD1 aligns across 9 bases. V gave up 6 bases and J gave up 5 bases; unmatched junction bases: 11. This CDR3 region has 16 residues. Germline loops: CDR1 MDHEN, CDR2 SYDVKM. CDR3 protein: CASSKLRDRVDQPQHF. The DNA for the CDR3 is TGTGCCAGCAGCAAACTCCGGGACAGGGTGGATCAGCCCCAGCATTTT.

The V call is TRBV2, the J call TRBJ2-1; TRBD2 matches 8 bases. CDR1 is SNHLY and CDR2 is FYNNEI in the germline V gene. The CDR3 covers 12 residues. With V trimmed by 4 bases and J by 15 bases, 8 bases remained unmatched. CDR3 amino acids: CASSAGGGPLFF. The CDR3 DNA follows: TGTGCCAGCAGTGCGGGCGGGGGGCCTTTGTTCTTC.

In its sample, this clonotype was seen a few times. The chain employs TRBV20-1 and TRBJ2-1; 8 positions match TRBD1. The junction had 2 bases not matched to a gene; V was cut back by 6 bases and J by 4 bases. There are 12 residues in the CDR3. Germline V gene data show CDR1 as DFQATT and CDR2 as SNEGSKA (reference sequence). The DNA of the CDR3 is TGCAGTGCCGACAGGGGATACAATGAGCAGTTCTTC. Its protein is CSADRGYNEQFF.

This clonotype was seen only once. The V call is TRBV20-1, the J call TRBJ2-7; TRBD2 might be the D (6 bases). The CDR3 is 14 residues long. Germline-derived CDR1 and CDR2 are DFQATT and SNEGSKA (reference sequence). Trimming cost V 0 bases and J 4 bases, with 13 bases left between them. The CDR3 is CSARDAPSAYEQYF. CDR3 DNA sequence: TGCAGTGCTAGAGATGCTCCTAGCGCTTACGAGCAGTACTTC.

V gene TRBV6-5 combines with J gene TRBJ1-6; D remains ambiguous. Trimming cost V 6 bases and J 7 bases, with 10 bases left between them. This CDR3 has 13 amino acids. Germline V gene lookup returns CDR1 MNHEY and CDR2 SVGAGI. The CDR3 is CASSPGRNSPLHF. CDR3 bases: TGTGCCAGCAGCCCCGGACGGAATTCACCCCTCCACTTT.

As regards this clonotype: The junction shows a germline mismatch at one end, possibly a read error. This rearrangement joins TRBV20-1 to TRBJ1-6; D not resolved. The CDR3 runs to 10 residues. Germline V CDR1 and CDR2: DFQATT, SNEGSKA (reference sequence). Written as DNA, the CDR3 is TGCAGTGCTAGTCGTTCACCCCCCCACTTT. Protein product: CSASRSPPHF.

This clonotype is a singleton in its sample. The chain is built from TRBV4-2 and TRBJ2-7, with D possibly matching TRBD2 (6 bases). The CDR3 loop spans 16 amino acids. V gave up 5 bases and J gave up 7 bases, with 24 bases separating them. Germline loops: CDR1 LGHNA, CDR2 YNFKEQ. DNA of the CDR3: TGTGCCAGCAGCAGTTTCGGGGGAAGTGGGTACAATGAGCAGTACTTC. It encodes CASSSFGGSGYNEQYF.

The J gene is TRBJ1-1, the V gene TRBV4-1; D remains ambiguous. This CDR3 spans 15 amino acids. The V end was cut by 5 bases, the J end by 4 bases, with 17 bases between. Germline assignment: CDR1 MGHRA and CDR2 YSYEKL. The CDR3 DNA follows: TGCGCCAGCAGCAAGTACCCAGCTCTTAGCACTGAAGCTTTCTTT. Its translation is CASSKYPALSTEAFF.

The J gene is TRBJ2-5, the V gene TRBV20-1; TRBD1 or TRBD2 may be the D gene (5 bases each). The germline gives CDR1 DFQATT, CDR2 SNEGSKA (reference sequence). V was clipped by 6 bases and J by 7 bases, with 21 bases between them. The CDR3 sequence is 14 residues long. The CDR3 spells CSAPAAGILGTQYF. CDR3 DNA: TGCAGTGCCCCAGCGGCAGGGATTTTGGGGACCCAGTACTTC.

This clonotype has a handful of counts. The rearrangement links TRBV2 to TRBJ2-3, with 7 bases fitting TRBD2. V gave up 5 bases and J gave up 5 bases; unmatched junction bases: 13. The CDR3 has 16 amino acids. From germline, CDR1 is SNHLY and CDR2 FYNNEI. The CDR3 reads CASSRGRGELKDTQYF. Here the CDR3 DNA reads TGTGCCAGCAGTAGAGGGAGGGGCGAACTAAAAGATACGCAGTATTTT.

This clonotype has a handful of counts. The chain joins TRBV4-2 to TRBJ2-1; tentatively, D is TRBD1 or TRBD2 (5 bases each). The assigned J gene may be wrong: the sequence end matches TRBJ2-7 better. The CDR3 loop spans 15 amino acids. CDR1 is LGHNA, CDR2 YNFKEQ, per germline. The CDR3 DNA follows: TGTGCCAGCAGGGACGGGGCGACGTCCTACAATGAGCAGTACTTC. This codes for CASRDGATSYNEQYF.

This clonotype was seen a handful of times. The CDR3 nucleotides are TGCAGGGCCCGAACTAGCGGGGGGGGCCCCGATACGCAGTATTTT. Translation gives CRARTSGGGPDTQYF. V and J are TRBV20-1 and TRBJ2-3, with 13 bases lining up with TRBD2. The CDR3 spans 15 residues. The germline CDR1 and CDR2 sequences are DFQATT and SNEGSKA (reference sequence).

This chain connects TRBV28 to TRBJ2-3; no clear D. Germline-derived CDR1 and CDR2 are MDHEN and SYDVKM. The CDR3 runs to 16 residues. V was shortened by 6 bases and J by 6 bases, with 22 bases between the two germline ends. The chain's CDR3 is CASRPLGVPTLDTQYF. CDR3 coding DNA: TGTGCCAGCAGGCCCCTCGGTGTACCCACACTTGATACGCAGTATTTT.